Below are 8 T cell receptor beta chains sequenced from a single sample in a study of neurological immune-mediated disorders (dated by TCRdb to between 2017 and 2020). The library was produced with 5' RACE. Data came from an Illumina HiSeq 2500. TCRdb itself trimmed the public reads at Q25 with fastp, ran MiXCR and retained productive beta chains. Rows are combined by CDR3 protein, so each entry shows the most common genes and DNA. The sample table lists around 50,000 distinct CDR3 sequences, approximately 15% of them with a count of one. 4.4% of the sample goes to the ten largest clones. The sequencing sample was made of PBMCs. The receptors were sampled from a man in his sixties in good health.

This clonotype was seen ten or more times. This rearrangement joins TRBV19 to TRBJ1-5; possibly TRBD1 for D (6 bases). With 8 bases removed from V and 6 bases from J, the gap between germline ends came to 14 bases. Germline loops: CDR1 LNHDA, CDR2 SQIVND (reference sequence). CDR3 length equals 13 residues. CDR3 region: CASLQGYGQPQHF. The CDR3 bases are TGTGCCAGTCTACAGGGATACGGTCAGCCCCAGCATTTT.

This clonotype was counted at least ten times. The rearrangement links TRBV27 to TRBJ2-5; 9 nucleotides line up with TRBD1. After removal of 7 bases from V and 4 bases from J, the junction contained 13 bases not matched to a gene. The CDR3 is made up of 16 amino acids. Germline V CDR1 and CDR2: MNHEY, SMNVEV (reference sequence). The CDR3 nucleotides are TGTGCCAGCACCCCCTTTTGGTCGGACAGGGGAGAGACCCAGTACTTC. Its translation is CASTPFWSDRGETQYF.

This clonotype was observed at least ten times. The CDR3 nucleotides are TGTGCCAGCAGCCAAAACCCCGAGACTCCCCACGAGCAGTACTTC. Protein sequence: CASSQNPETPHEQYF. The chain couples TRBV4-2 to TRBJ2-7; D gene uncertain. The CDR3 is 15 residues long. V dropped 2 bases and J dropped 5 bases, with 16 bases sitting between them. From germline, CDR1 is LGHNA and CDR2 YNFKEQ.

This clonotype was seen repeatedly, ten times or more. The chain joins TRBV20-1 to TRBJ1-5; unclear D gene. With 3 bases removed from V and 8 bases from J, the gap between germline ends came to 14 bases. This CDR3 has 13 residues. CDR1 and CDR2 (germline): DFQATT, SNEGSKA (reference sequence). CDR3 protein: CSASEDTLEPQHF. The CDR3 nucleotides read TGCAGTGCTAGTGAAGATACTCTAGAGCCCCAGCATTTT.

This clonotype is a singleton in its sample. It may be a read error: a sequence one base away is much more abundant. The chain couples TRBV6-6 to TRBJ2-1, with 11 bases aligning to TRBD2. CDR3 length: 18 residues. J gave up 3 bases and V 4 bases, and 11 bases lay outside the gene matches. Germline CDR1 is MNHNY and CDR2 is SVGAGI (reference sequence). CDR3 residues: CASSSRYLSGGVYNEQFF. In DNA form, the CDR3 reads TGTGCCAGCAGTTCCCGGTATCTTAGCGGGGGGGTCTACAATGAGCAGTTCTTC.

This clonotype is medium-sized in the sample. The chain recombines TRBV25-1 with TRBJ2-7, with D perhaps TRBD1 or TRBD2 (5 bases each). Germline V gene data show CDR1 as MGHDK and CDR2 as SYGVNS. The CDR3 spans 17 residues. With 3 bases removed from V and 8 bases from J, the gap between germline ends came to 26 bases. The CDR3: CASSDPYIRDRPTKQYF. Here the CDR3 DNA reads TGTGCCAGCAGTGACCCTTACATCCGGGACCGCCCTACGAAGCAGTACTTC.

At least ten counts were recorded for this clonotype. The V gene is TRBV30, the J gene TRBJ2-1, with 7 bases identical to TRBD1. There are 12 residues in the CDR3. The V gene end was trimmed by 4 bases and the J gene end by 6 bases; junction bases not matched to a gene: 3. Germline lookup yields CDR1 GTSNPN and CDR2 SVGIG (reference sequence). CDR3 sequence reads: CAWKPGGNEQFF. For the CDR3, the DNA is TGTGCCTGGAAGCCAGGGGGCAATGAGCAGTTCTTC. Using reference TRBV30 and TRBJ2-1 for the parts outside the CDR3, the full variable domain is SQTIHQWPATLVQPVGSPLSLECTVEGTSNPNLYWYRQAAGRGLQLLFYSVGIGQISSEVPQNLSASRPQDRQFILSSKKLLLSDSGFYLCAWKPGGNEQFFGPGTRLTVL.

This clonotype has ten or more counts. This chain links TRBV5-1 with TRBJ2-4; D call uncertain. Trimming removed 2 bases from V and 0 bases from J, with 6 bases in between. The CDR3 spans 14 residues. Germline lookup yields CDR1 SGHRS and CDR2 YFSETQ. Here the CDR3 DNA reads TGCGCCAGCAGCTTTGGAGTAGCCAAAAACATTCAGTACTTC. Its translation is CASSFGVAKNIQYF. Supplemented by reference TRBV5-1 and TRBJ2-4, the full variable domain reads KAGVTQTPRYLIKTRGQQVTLSCSPISGHRSVSWYQQTPGQGLQFLFEYFSETQRNKGNFPGRFSGRQFSNSRSEMNVSTLELGDSALYLCASSFGVAKNIQYFGAGTRLSVL.